This entry concerns a single T cell receptor beta chain. The sample originates from a study of early stage breast cancer tumors. The J segment lost 0 bases and the V segment lost 4 bases, leaving 4 bases of the junction unmatched. The CDR3 consists of 16 residues. CDR1 is LGHNA, CDR2 YNFKEQ, per germline. Sequencing was performed with immunoSEQ multiplex PCR; in TCRdb, only in-frame clones are kept and a portion is missing. The repertoire has about 31,000 clones, just under 75% of them found once; the top ten carry around 10%. The source material was breast tumor tissue. V and J are TRBV4-2 and TRBJ2-3; 10 bases fit TRBD1. This sequence was found in a person aged 25 to 39 with breast cancer. The DNA of the CDR3 is TGTGCCAGCAGCCCCGGGGACAGGGGAAGCACAGATACGCAGTATTTT. This sequence encodes CASSPGDRGSTDTQYF.